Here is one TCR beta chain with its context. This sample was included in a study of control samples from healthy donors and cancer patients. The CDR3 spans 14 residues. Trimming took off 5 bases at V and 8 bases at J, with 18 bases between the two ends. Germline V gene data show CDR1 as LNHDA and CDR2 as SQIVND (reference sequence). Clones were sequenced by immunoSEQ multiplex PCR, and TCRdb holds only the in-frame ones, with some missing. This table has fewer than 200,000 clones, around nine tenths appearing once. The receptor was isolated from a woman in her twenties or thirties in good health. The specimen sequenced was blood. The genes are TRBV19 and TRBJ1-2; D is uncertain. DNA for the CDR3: TGTGCCAGTAGTCAATACGGCTTGGACGGAGGCTACACCTTC. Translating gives CASSQYGLDGGYTF. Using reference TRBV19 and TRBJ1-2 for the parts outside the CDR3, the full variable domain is DGGITQSPKYLFRKEGQNVTLSCEQNLNHDAMYWYRQDPGQGLRLIYYSQIVNDFQKGDIAEGYSVSREKKESFPLTVTSAQKNPTAFYLCASSQYGLDGGYTFGSGTRLTVV.